This T cell receptor beta chain originates from a study of cytomegalovirus exposure and HLA in healthy donors. Overall study findings and caveats: It was only CMV serostatus that was available as immune exposure information. As was reported, the classifier diagnosed cytomegalovirus status with high specificity and sensitivity.

The count of this clone is one. Its antigen is not identified. PCR employed 60 Vbeta and 13 Jbeta primers. The table came from immunoSEQ multiplex PCR; TCRdb's copy has only in-frame clones and leaves some out. The table lists around 200,000 clones, under 85% of them singletons. The CDR3 is 16 residues long. This clonotype was obtained from a woman aged 50 to 65 in good health and CMV-seropositive. The V gene is TRBV21-1, the J gene TRBJ1-2; the tabulated D call, TRBD1, remains unverified against the DNA. TRBV21-1 is reported as a pseudogene. The sequenced material came from PBMCs. The CDR3 spells CASSNSEQGANYGYTF. CDR3 DNA sequence: TGTGCCAGCAGCAATTCGGAACAGGGGGCTAACTATGGCTACACCTTC.